The sequence of this TCR beta chain was determined in a study of shared clonotypes between healthy human individuals. Notes on the study in general: Non-shared clonotypes had lower generation probabilities than those shared by all four donors.

Comments on this clone: Its target is not known.

Approximately 210 ng DNA, tens of thousands of T cell genomes, went into each sorted-subset replicate PCR. Sequenced by immunoSEQ multiplex PCR; TCRdb stores in-frame clones only, minus some. The sample includes 1,500,000 or so clones, just under 99% of them seen just once. This CDR3 is built from 14 residues. Trimming pared 6 bases from V and 0 bases from J, leaving 12 bases between. Germline V CDR1 and CDR2: LNHDA, SQIVND (reference sequence). Specimen: naive CD4+ T cells sorted from blood. Specified subset: CD45RA+ positively selected. The sequence derives from a man aged 25-45 years in good health. The V gene is TRBV19, the J gene TRBJ2-7; unclear D gene. CDR3 sequence (DNA): TGTGCCAGTAGAAGTGCGGACGGCTCCTACGAGCAGTACTTC. Translated: CASRSADGSYEQYF.